This TCR beta chain was profiled in a study of shared clonotypes between healthy human individuals. Study background: For every donor, three CD4 naive, three CD4 memory, two CD8 naive and one CD8 memory plates were used.

Worth noting for this clone: Its matching antigen is unknown.

Positively selected for CCR7, the CD45RO-negative cells used as naive CD8 cells excluded terminally differentiated effector memory CD45RA+ cells. TCRdb's table, derived via immunoSEQ multiplex PCR, lists solely in-frame clones and lacks some. Among around 1.9 million clones, about 94% were seen once, and the ten largest hold about 1.6%. General study findings and limits: Naive subsets generally had larger estimated richness than memory subsets. Generation probabilities of non-shared clonotypes were lower (relative to those shared by all four donors).

The sequence came from a man aged 18-30 years in good health. Some clones in this sample may be carry-over from other donors' samples. Sequenced material: naive CD8+ T cells from PBMCs.

This CDR3 is CASSLELNNQPQHF. In DNA form, the CDR3 reads TGTGCCAGCAGTTTAGAACTGAACAATCAGCCCCAGCATTTT. V and J are TRBV28 and TRBJ1-5; the D is unclear. CDR1 is MDHEN, CDR2 SYDVKM, per germline. V dropped 2 bases and J dropped 3 bases, with 8 bases sitting between them. This CDR3 is 14 amino acids long.